A single T cell receptor beta chain is shown here with its context. Its matching antigen is unknown. The sample belongs to a study of Tregs in tolerant kidney transplant recipients. Regarding the study as a whole: Findings come from small patient numbers and require larger validation. Changing PCR primers prevented nucleotide comparison between some patients' samples.

Recipients received nonmyeloablative bone marrow transplants from related graft donors, with transient mixed chimerism. Unstimulated Tregs (CD4+CD25+CD127-) and CD4+CD25- non-Tregs were sorted from PBMCs. Per germline, CDR1 LGHNT and CDR2 FRNRAP. The V end was cut by 1 base, the J end by 7 bases, with 13 bases between. The CDR3 is 14 amino acids. Some clones are missing from TCRdb's copy, which holds only in-frame ones; the method was immunoSEQ multiplex PCR. The table has about 81,000 clones, over 75% seen once. The input for sequencing was CD4+ T cells from blood (PBMCs), taken 24 months after the transplant. This rearrangement joins TRBV12-5 to TRBJ1-2; D call uncertain. This TCR was sampled from a human patient who received a combined kidney and bone marrow transplant. Some T cells may originate from the graft donor. The CDR3 region is CASGLGGVLGGYTF. CDR3 DNA: TGTGCTAGTGGTTTGGGGGGAGTTTTAGGTGGCTACACCTTC.